The sequence of this TCR beta chain was determined in a study of chemoradiotherapy in HPV16-positive cancers. General observations from the study: For HPV16-positive patients, expanding HPV-responsive T cells associated with longer recurrence-free survival.

CDR3 length: 15 amino acids. Germline CDR1 SEHNR, CDR2 FQNEAQ (reference sequence). Trimming removed 4 bases from V and 4 bases from J, with 17 bases in between. TCRdb's copy holds only in-frame clones and misses some; the assay was immunoSEQ multiplex PCR. The sample includes about 32,000 clones, nearly 90% seen only once; the top ten take 3.1%. A word on this clone: The antigen is unknown.

The chain employs TRBV7-9 and TRBJ2-7; TRBD1 is a possible D gene (6 bases). This material consisted of blood, taken from a patient who underwent chemoradiotherapy. The TCR originated in a human donor with HPV-associated anogenital cancer. DNA of the CDR3: TGTGCCAGCAGCTCACAGGGTACCCTGGGTTACGAGCAGTACTTC. It specifies CASSSQGTLGYEQYF. Drawing the rest from reference TRBV7-9 and TRBJ2-7, the complete variable domain is DTGVSQNPRHKITKRGQNVTFRCDPISEHNRLYWYRQTLGQGPEFLTYFQNEAQLEKSRLLSDRFSAERPKGSFSTLEIQRTEQGDSAMYLCASSSQGTLGYEQYFGPGTRLTVT.